This entry features one T cell receptor (beta chain) sequence. The antigen remains unidentified. The data stem from a study of T cells in Graves' hyperthyroidism and ophthalmopathy. About the research overall: Staff took peripheral blood when the initial diagnosis was made, before any treatment began.

The CDR3 is made up of 16 amino acids. Germline V CDR1 and CDR2: DFQATT, SNEGSKA (reference sequence). The V gene end was trimmed by 8 bases and the J gene end by 0 bases; junction bases not matched to a gene: 13. Study-level results: Model-based prediction identified ophthalmopathy a median roughly six months prior to its onset. Most clonotypes that expanded in the thyroid above 0.001 also showed up in blood. A model built on 13 V-J features separated ophthalmopathy from stable hyperthyroidism.

TCR beta CDR3 region amplification was performed from RNA transcripts. HTBI primers were the set used in a first-round RT-PCR of the TCR CDR3. TCRdb ran MiXCR on the multiplex PCR reads and lists one entry per CDR3 protein. Of approximately 260,000 distinct CDR3 sequences in the sample, 13% to 15% were seen once. This TCR was recovered from a woman in her forties or fifties with Graves' hyperthyroidism that later progressed to Graves' ophthalmopathy. Sequences were obtained from blood. V gene TRBV20-1 combines with J gene TRBJ2-1; TRBD2 aligns across 7 bases. CDR3 sequence: CSTTLLATVSYNEQFF. The CDR3 nucleotides read TGCAGTACTACTCTACTAGCGACCGTCTCCTACAATGAGCAGTTCTTC.